This is a list of T cell receptor beta chains from one sample in a study of CXCR3-negative and CXCR3-positive naive CD8 T cells. For each CDR3 protein, TCRdb gives one entry from its re-call of the 5' RACE reads, without DNA. The sample table sets out roughly 120,000 distinct CDR3 sequences. Sequencing was done on a sample of naive CXCR3+ CD8+ T cells from blood. The receptor set was obtained from a human donor in good health. Some clones in this sample may be carry-over from other donors' samples. Both conserved end residues are part of each CDR3.

V gene,J gene,CDR3 protein
TRBV9,TRBJ2-1,CASSVVLAGDYNEQFF
TRBV9,TRBJ2-7,CASSVGGLTYEQYF
TRBV4-2,TRBJ2-7,CASSQDLAVEQYF
TRBV13,TRBJ1-5,CASSLGTGGNQPQHF
TRBV28,TRBJ2-3,CASSFFRPGTDTQYF
TRBV20-1,TRBJ2-7,CSAPTSFPSYEQYF
TRBV9,TRBJ2-3,CASSVDPREPLTDTQYF
TRBV27,TRBJ2-7,CASSYRTDYEQYF
TRBV25-1,TRBJ2-1,CASSAGTSFYNEQFF
TRBV20-1,TRBJ2-7,CSASRGTYEQYF
TRBV12-3/TRBV12-4,TRBJ1-4,CASSLGRGMANEKLFF
TRBV4-1,TRBJ1-1,CASSQGGGQGSANTEAFF
TRBV20-1,TRBJ2-7,CSAMAGQYYEQYF
TRBV20-1,TRBJ1-2,CSAREGRENVGYGYTF
TRBV3-1,TRBJ2-1,CASSQAEGAYNEQFF
TRBV6-1,TRBJ2-1,CASTIGQFSYNEQFF
TRBV13,TRBJ1-2,CASSPGVGGTHGYTF
TRBV19,TRBJ1-5,CASSIEGAGNQPQHF
TRBV28,TRBJ2-4,CASSTTGLEYIQYF
TRBV20-1,TRBJ2-1,CSAPGGRNTYNEQFF
TRBV6-5,TRBJ1-1,CASSYSLPPGTEAFF
TRBV30,TRBJ2-7,CAWSGRTAWEQYF
TRBV29-1,TRBJ1-1,CSVEDGGQGGLTEAFF
TRBV30,TRBJ1-5,CAWSTGTVFGNQPQHF
TRBV21-1,TRBJ2-7,CASRPRGGSSYEQYF
TRBV7-3,TRBJ2-7,CASSPPASYEQYF
TRBV27,TRBJ1-5,CASSLGFLQPQRF
TRBV7-9,TRBJ2-1,CASSLLFSDRVYEQFF
TRBV6-4,TRBJ2-2,CASSDPLVLSGELFF
TRBV7-9,TRBJ2-1,CASSTRESFEQFF
TRBV13,TRBJ2-7,CASSVSGGAQTYEQYF
TRBV2,TRBJ2-2,CASREQGYTGELFF
TRBV29-1,TRBJ1-1,CSVERDLNTEAFF
TRBV12-3/TRBV12-4,TRBJ2-2,CASSPSRSTGELFF
TRBV29-1,TRBJ2-3,CSVEGAISDTQYF
TRBV5-4,TRBJ2-1,CASSSGLARGAEQFF
TRBV13,TRBJ2-7,CASSPGSSHRYF
TRBV5-6,TRBJ1-1,CASSSTTGDTEAFF
TRBV14,TRBJ2-7,CASSPLLTAYEQYF
TRBV12-3/TRBV12-4,TRBJ1-1,CASSFSPESEAFF